The TCR beta chain under discussion was sequenced for a study of T cells expressing NK-cell markers. Looking at the study overall: CD3+CD56+NKG2C+, CD3+CD56+NKG2C- and CD3+CD56-NKG2C+ T cells, once sorted, supplied the TCR beta repertoires.

From the 5' RACE reads, TCRdb lists one entry per CDR3 protein and no DNA. This repertoire comprises around 380,000 distinct CDR3 sequences; its ten largest clones make up roughly 10%. Germline CDR1 is ENHRY and CDR2 is SYGVKD. The CDR3 is 15 residues long. The chain uses TRBV10-3 and TRBJ2-3; without DNA, the TCRdb call of TRBD2 cannot be checked. The sample taken for sequencing was blood T cells: a sorted CD56 or NKG2C T cell subset, CD4+ or CD8+ T cells, or bulk PBMC T cells (not recorded which). This clonotype originated in a woman aged 45-65 years in good health. CDR3 protein: CAISALAGEADTQYF.